These 17 T cell receptor beta chains came from one sample sequenced in a study of cytomegalovirus exposure and HLA in healthy donors. The PCR used 60 Vbeta and 13 Jbeta primers. Sequencing used immunoSEQ multiplex PCR; TCRdb keeps in-frame clones, though not all of them. The sample has fewer than 60,000 clones; 45% to 70% are singletons. Sample: PBMCs. The receptors stem from a human donor in good health.

Turning to this clone: An end of the junction differs from the germline gene, which may be a read error. V is TRBV6-6 and J is TRBJ2-1; TRBD2 aligns across 9 bases. This CDR3 is built from 16 residues. Germline V gene sequence: CDR1 MNHNY, CDR2 SVGAGI (reference sequence). The CDR3 coding sequence is TGTGCCAACAGTTACTCGGGGACTAGCATGTTCAATGAGCAGTTCTTC. It encodes CANSYSGTSMFNEQFF.

This rearrangement joins TRBV7-9 to TRBJ2-3; TRBD2 matches at 12 bases. This CDR3 contains 16 residues. The ends lost 5 bases at V and 4 bases at J; junction bases unmatched: 7. CDR1 is SEHNR, CDR2 FQNEAQ, per germline (reference sequence). For the CDR3, the DNA is TGTGCCAGCAGCCCACCTAGCGGGGGGGCCCCAGATACGCAGTATTTT. It translates to CASSPPSGGAPDTQYF.

This sequence joins TRBV5-1 and TRBJ1-2; 9 bases are a match to TRBD1. After removal of 0 bases from V and 6 bases from J, the junction contained 3 bases not matched to a gene. Germline loops: CDR1 SGHRS, CDR2 YFSETQ. The CDR3 has 14 amino acids. The DNA of the CDR3 is TGCGCCAGCAGCTTGGGACAGGGGGAACATGGCTACACCTTC. This gives the protein CASSLGQGEHGYTF.

The chain uses TRBV11-1 and TRBJ1-2, with D maybe TRBD1 (5 bases). V dropped 1 base and J dropped 10 bases, with 13 bases sitting between them. The CDR3 consists of 13 residues. CDR1 and CDR2 from the germline V gene are SGHAT and FQDESV (reference sequence). The DNA of the CDR3 is TGTGCCAGCAGCTTAGATCCCCGACAGACCTACACCTTC. Residues: CASSLDPRQTYTF.

The chain is built from TRBV5-3 and TRBJ1-2; TRBD1 matches at 7 bases. TRBV5-3 is recorded as an ORF, its role being uncertain. This CDR3 spans 13 amino acids. V shed 5 bases and J 5 bases; nucleotides not matched to a gene: 6. This CDR3 reads CARRWDSQYGYTF. In nucleotides, the CDR3 is TGTGCCAGAAGGTGGGACAGCCAATATGGCTACACCTTC.

In nucleotides, the CDR3 is TGTGCCAGCAGCTTAGATCAGGTCACAGATACGCAGTATTTT. Protein product: CASSLDQVTDTQYF. This rearrangement joins TRBV11-2 to TRBJ2-3; D gene unclear. The CDR3 is made up of 14 amino acids. CDR1 is SGHAT, CDR2 FQNNGV, per germline. The ends were cut back, 0 bases at V and 2 bases at J, with 6 bases in the middle.

CDR3 nucleotides: TGTGCCAGCAACCAAGGGAGCGGGGGGACCTACGAGCAGTACTTC. It specifies CASNQGSGGTYEQYF. The chain uses TRBV6-5 and TRBJ2-5, with 9 bases matching TRBD2. The J call is in doubt because the DNA end fits TRBJ2-7 better. The CDR3 has 15 residues. Germline V gives CDR1 MNHEY, CDR2 SVGAGI.

The chain uses TRBV19 and TRBJ1-1; D uncertain. Germline V gene data show CDR1 as LNHDA and CDR2 as SQIVND (reference sequence). V shed 4 bases and J shed 0 bases, with 6 bases lying between them. The length of the CDR3 is 13 residues. This CDR3 reads CASSKRMNTEAFF. CDR3 DNA sequence: TGTGCCAGTAGTAAGAGGATGAACACTGAAGCTTTCTTT.

The chain joins TRBV30 to TRBJ1-1; 9 bases fit TRBD1. The CDR3 runs 14 residues. The J segment lost 4 bases and the V segment lost 1 base, leaving 4 bases of the junction unmatched. From germline, CDR1 is GTSNPN and CDR2 SVGIG (reference sequence). Here the CDR3 reads CAWSAGTGSTEAFF. CDR3 DNA sequence: TGTGCCTGGAGTGCAGGGACAGGGAGCACTGAAGCTTTCTTT.

This clone has only a few counts. This rearrangement joins TRBV30 to TRBJ1-5; D is possibly TRBD1 (5 bases). CDR1 and CDR2 (germline): GTSNPN, SVGIG (reference sequence). The CDR3 totals 13 residues. The germline V and J ends were trimmed by 2 bases and 5 bases, with 10 bases remaining between them. CDR3 nucleotides: TGTGCCTGGAGTACAAGGGGCCATCAGCCCCAGCATTTT. It encodes CAWSTRGHQPQHF.

The CDR3 sequence: CASTPGQGYNEQFF. The CDR3 DNA reads as TGTGCCAGCACCCCGGGACAGGGGTACAATGAGCAGTTCTTC. The V call is TRBV4-2, the J call TRBJ2-1; 10 bases agree with TRBD1. V shed 7 bases, J shed 4 bases, and the junction held 4 bases outside the gene matches. The length of the CDR3 is 14 residues. Germline V lookup: CDR1 LGHNA, CDR2 YNFKEQ.

The chain is built from TRBV7-3 and TRBJ1-1; D call uncertain. The germline V gene encodes CDR1 SGHTA and CDR2 FQGTGA. Trimming took off 3 bases at V and 5 bases at J, with 10 bases between the two ends. CDR3 size: 13 residues. CDR3 residues: CASSFVGETEAFF. The CDR3 nucleotides read TGTGCCAGCAGCTTCGTTGGGGAGACTGAAGCTTTCTTT.

J is TRBJ2-7 and V is TRBV6-5; D is uncertain. The V gene lost 3 bases and the J gene lost 1 base, with 10 bases spanning the gap. Germline-derived CDR1 and CDR2 are MNHEY and SVGAGI. The CDR3 contains 14 residues. The CDR3 nucleotides read TGTGCCAGCAGTTATCAGGAACAATCCTACGAGCAGTACTTC. Translation gives CASSYQEQSYEQYF.

CDR3 amino acids: CATSRDWGQGESPLHF. The CDR3 nucleotides read TGTGCCACCAGCAGAGATTGGGGACAGGGTGAGTCACCCCTCCACTTT. The chain links TRBV15 to TRBJ1-6; 9 positions match TRBD1. V gave up 0 bases and J gave up 10 bases; unmatched junction bases: 7. The CDR3 covers 16 residues. Germline assignment: CDR1 LNHNV and CDR2 YYDKDF (reference sequence).

J is TRBJ2-7 and V is TRBV30; D may be TRBD1 (6 bases). Germline V gene sequence: CDR1 GTSNPN, CDR2 SVGIG (reference sequence). CDR3 length: 13 residues. V was shortened by 0 bases and J by 3 bases, with 9 bases between the two germline ends. CDR3 protein: CAWSVGQHYEQYF. For the CDR3, the DNA is TGTGCCTGGAGTGTAGGACAGCACTACGAGCAGTACTTC.

This clone occurred a few times. V and J are TRBV5-1 and TRBJ2-5; 8 nucleotides match TRBD2. Germline lookup yields CDR1 SGHRS and CDR2 YFSETQ. The CDR3 spans 15 residues. With 0 bases clipped from V and 5 bases from J, the junction kept 6 bases outside the gene matches. The CDR3 coding sequence is TGCGCCAGCAGCTTGGCGGGGGGGATAAGGGAGACCCAGTACTTC. This codes for CASSLAGGIRETQYF.

This chain links TRBV6-6 with TRBJ2-5, with D maybe TRBD1 (6 bases). The DNA end is more similar to TRBJ2-7, so the J call may be wrong. This CDR3 contains 13 residues. In germline, CDR1 is MNHNY, CDR2 SVGAGI (reference sequence). The CDR3 here is CASSLGQPYEQYF. For the CDR3, the DNA is TGTGCCAGCAGTCTGGGACAACCATACGAGCAGTACTTC.